The text below deals with one TCR beta chain. Antigen specificity is unknown. TCRdb re-called the 5' RACE reads and shows each CDR3 protein once, DNA omitted. The sample includes some 390,000 distinct CDR3 sequences. Germline V lookup: CDR1 SGHDT, CDR2 YYEEEE. This CDR3 has 13 residues. This entry belongs to a study of T cells expressing NK-cell markers. Study-wide results and limits: The dominant NKG2C+ clonotypes represented about 1.0-7.5% of CD8+ T cells in several donors. There were a few donors in whom these clonotypes also led the CD3+CD56-NKG2C+ fraction.

Input material: blood T cells: a sorted CD56 or NKG2C T cell subset, CD4+ or CD8+ T cells, or bulk PBMC T cells (not recorded which). The sequence was collected from a woman aged 50 to 60 in good health. J is TRBJ2-3 and V is TRBV5-6; TCRdb lists TRBD1, though no DNA is available to test this call. The CDR3 region is CASSPLQGDTQYF.